Detailed here is one T cell receptor beta chain. What it binds is unknown. The data originate from a study of cytomegalovirus exposure and HLA in healthy donors. Study-level background: A prior study identified approximately 120 million unique TCR beta sequences from 190 million or so T cells. Caucasian-associated ancestry cluster membership applied to about 80% of about 370 genotyped donors. Notes on the study in general: Presence/absence analyses took donor sequencing depth as roughly uniform. Analyzed later, association rates of TCRs varied across HLA loci, with DRB1 most and HLA-C fewest.

This CDR3 contains 15 residues. V was pared by 6 bases and J by 4 bases, with 16 bases between. Germline-derived CDR1 and CDR2 are SNHLY and FYNNEI. Primers included in the PCR were 60 Vbeta and 13 Jbeta primers. Assay used: immunoSEQ multiplex PCR; TCRdb lists only in-frame clones, some missing. Of approximately 160,000 clones in the sample, about 71% are singletons; the top ten hold less than 3%. This TCR was recovered from a woman between 35 and 50 years old in good health and CMV-seropositive. The sequenced material came from PBMCs. V usage is TRBV2 and J usage is TRBJ2-1, with D maybe TRBD1 (6 bases). The CDR3 coding sequence is TGTGCCAGCAGCATCGACAGGTTAACGTACAATGAGCAGTTCTTC. Translation gives CASSIDRLTYNEQFF. Full variable domain (remainder filled in from reference TRBV2 and TRBJ2-1): EPEVTQTPSHQVTQMGQEVILRCVPISNHLYFYWYRQILGQKVEFLVSFYNNEISEKSEIFDDQFSVERPDGSNFTLKIRSTKLEDSAMYFCASSIDRLTYNEQFFGPGTRLTVL.